Sequencing of this T cell receptor (beta chain) was carried out in a study of response to subunit inactivated influenza vaccine. General study points: With each seasonal influenza vaccination, the authors suggested, few new T cells are recruited.

TCRdb itself ran the RT-PCR reads through MiXCR, one entry per CDR3 protein. The profile shows around 570,000 distinct CDR3 sequences, approximately 7.6% of them singletons. The V gene end was trimmed by 3 bases and the J gene end by 9 bases; junction bases not matched to a gene: 5. Germline-derived CDR1 and CDR2 are LGHDT and YNNKEL (reference sequence). The CDR3 has 13 amino acids. Worth noting for this clonotype: Its cognate antigen is unknown.

The origin of this receptor is a man between 45 and 75 years old who received an inactivated influenza vaccine. Specimen: PBMCs from blood, collected about 24 months after vaccination. This chain connects TRBV3-1 to TRBJ2-1; TRBD2 agrees at 7 bases. As DNA, the CDR3 is TGTGCCAGCAGCCAGGGAGGGGTCACTGAGCAGTTCTTC. The encoded protein is CASSQGGVTEQFF.